The T cell receptor (beta chain) described here comes from a study of technical replicates of blood from a few donors. Unmatched junction bases numbered 5, after V lost 0 bases and J lost 9 bases. This CDR3 has 16 amino acids. CDR1 and CDR2 from the germline V gene are LGHNT and FRNRAP. Libraries were prepared by immunoSEQ multiplex PCR; TCRdb keeps only in-frame clonotypes and omits some of them. This sample carries roughly 80,000 clones, 90% to 95% of them seen once, and the ten largest clones take 0.2% to 0.25%. The specimen was T cells isolated from PBMCs. The sequence came from a human donor in good health. This sequence joins TRBV12-5 and TRBJ2-1; 13 nucleotides line up with TRBD2. CDR3: CASGLVLAGGPTEQFF. The CDR3 region has the DNA TGTGCTAGTGGTTTGGTACTAGCGGGGGGGCCTACTGAGCAGTTCTTC.